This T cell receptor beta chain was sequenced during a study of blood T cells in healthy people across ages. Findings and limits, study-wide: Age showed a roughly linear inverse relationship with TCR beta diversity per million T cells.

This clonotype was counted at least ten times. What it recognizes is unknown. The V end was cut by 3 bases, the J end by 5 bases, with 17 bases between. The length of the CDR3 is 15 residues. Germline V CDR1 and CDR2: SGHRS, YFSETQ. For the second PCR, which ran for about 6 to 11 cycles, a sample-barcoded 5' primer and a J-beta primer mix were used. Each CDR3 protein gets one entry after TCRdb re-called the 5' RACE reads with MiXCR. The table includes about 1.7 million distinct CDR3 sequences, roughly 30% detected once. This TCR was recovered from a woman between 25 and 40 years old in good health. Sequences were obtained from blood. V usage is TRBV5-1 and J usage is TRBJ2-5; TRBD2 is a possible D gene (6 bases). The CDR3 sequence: CASSSNVGRGETQYF. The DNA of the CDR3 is TGCGCCAGCAGCTCCAACGTCGGCCGGGGGGAGACCCAGTACTTC.